This T cell receptor (beta chain) was profiled in a study of tumor and adjacent non-tumor tissue in lung cancer. Study-wide results and limits: Higher tumor TCR diversity was associated with shorter survival. TCR diversity was significantly greater in tumor than normal lung tissue.

Notes on this clonotype: What it binds is unknown.

RNA was extracted from bulk tissue without any cell sorting. The normal lung tissue was taken more than 3 cm from the tumor edge. Newly diagnosed lung cancer patients had thoracic surgery in China, August–late 2014, without prior chemotherapy. A modified ARM-PCR protocol with three rounds of nested PCR amplified TCRbeta. TCRdb re-analysed the multiplex PCR reads in MiXCR, keeping a single row per CDR3 protein. The sample holds about 90,000 distinct CDR3 sequences, roughly 77% seen once. The germline CDR1 and CDR2 sequences are SGHAT and FQNNGV. This CDR3 contains 15 residues. V lost 5 bases, J lost 3 bases, and 9 bases stayed unmatched.

The source is a woman in her forties or fifties with non-small cell lung cancer. Specimen: distant non-tumor lung tissue. The gene calls are TRBV11-2 and TRBJ2-7, with 8 bases fitting TRBD1. The CDR3 protein is CASSPGRGHVYEQYF. In nucleotides, the CDR3 is TGTGCCAGCAGCCCAGGCAGGGGGCACGTCTACGAGCAGTACTTC.